These 5 T cell receptor beta chains were all obtained from the same sample, sequenced in a study of blood T cell repertoires in COVID-19. Here immunoSEQ multiplex PCR was the method, and the copy in TCRdb shows in-frame clones only, minus some. Counted here are approximately 150,000 clones, roughly 87% occurring once; the ten biggest clones make up around 1.5%. The specimen sequenced was peripheral blood. These receptors originate from a woman aged 45 to 65 with acute or convalescent COVID-19.

This rearrangement joins TRBV7-3 to TRBJ1-6; a possible D gene is TRBD1 (5 bases). The CDR3 is made up of 13 amino acids. Trimming shortened V by 8 bases and J by 10 bases, and 15 bases separated the two germline ends. Germline V gene sequence: CDR1 SGHTA, CDR2 FQGTGA. The DNA of the CDR3 is TGTGCCAGCGGGGCAGGGCAAGGCTCACCCCTCCACTTT. Translating gives CASGAGQGSPLHF.

The chain is built from TRBV18 and TRBJ2-2, with a weak D call TRBD1 (5 bases). CDR1 and CDR2 (germline): KGHSH, LQKENI. Trimming cost V 4 bases and J 2 bases, with 11 bases left between them. The CDR3 extends over 15 amino acids. The CDR3 coding sequence is TGTGCCAGCTCACGAGTGACAGCCAACACCGGGGAGCTGTTTTTT. As protein: CASSRVTANTGELFF.

This clone came up a few times. The rearrangement joins TRBV24-1 to TRBJ2-5, with 7 bases aligning to TRBD2. The CDR3 covers 12 residues. CDR1 and CDR2 (germline): KGHDR, SFDVKD. V trimming: 9 bases; J trimming: 7 bases; junction bases outside the gene matches: 7. CDR3 loop: CATSAGPGTQYF. CDR3 nucleotides: TGTGCCACCTCAGCGGGGCCGGGGACCCAGTACTTC.

The V call is TRBV6-2 or TRBV6-3, the J call TRBJ2-1, with D tentatively TRBD2 (5 bases). This CDR3 is built from 12 residues. The V gene's germline CDR1 is MNHEY and CDR2 SVGEGT. Trimming cost V 5 bases and J 7 bases, with 9 bases left between them. The CDR3 DNA is TGTGCCAGCAGTCCGAGGGAGAATGAGCAGTTCTTC. Its translation is CASSPRENEQFF.

CDR3 protein: CATNPGQGTEAFF. CDR3 DNA: TGTGCCACCAACCCGGGACAGGGGACTGAAGCTTTCTTT. The V and J genes are TRBV24-1 and TRBJ1-1; 10 nucleotides agree with TRBD1. With V trimmed by 8 bases and J by 5 bases, 4 bases remained unmatched. The germline CDR1 and CDR2 sequences are KGHDR and SFDVKD. The CDR3 is 13 residues long.